The 19 T cell receptor beta chains listed next were all sequenced from one sample in a study of shared T cell receptors in the human thymus. The assay was immunoSEQ multiplex PCR, and TCRdb's table has in-frame clones only and misses some. Among hundreds of thousands of clones, about 80% were seen once, and the ten largest hold more than 0.01%. These data also formed part of another study, on human thymus T cells.

Source material: thymocytes. The receptors stem from a boy under two years old with a congenital heart defect.

The CDR3 DNA sequence: TGTGCCAGCAGCCCAGCGGACAGGGATTACAATGAGCAGTTCTTC. This encodes CASSPADRDYNEQFF. This rearrangement joins TRBV13 to TRBJ2-1; 8 positions match TRBD1. Germline V gene lookup returns CDR1 PRHDT and CDR2 FYEKMQ (reference sequence). V lost 5 bases and J lost 4; bases outside the gene matches: 7. This CDR3 is built from 15 residues.

The J gene is TRBJ1-2, the V gene TRBV29-1; the D is unclear. The CDR3 is 11 residues long. The V gene's germline CDR1 is SQVTM and CDR2 ANQGSEA. Between the trimmed V and J ends, which lost 7 bases and 7 bases, there was a span of 13 bases. The CDR3 loop is CSDEATGGYTF. DNA of the CDR3: TGCAGCGATGAGGCGACGGGTGGCTACACCTTC.

The chain joins TRBV4-2 to TRBJ1-5; D gene unclear. CDR1 LGHNA and CDR2 YNFKEQ come from the germline V gene. CDR3 size: 16 residues. Deletions cut 8 bases from V and 5 bases from J, with 22 bases between. The CDR3 DNA follows: TGTGCCAGCGGGGAACTAGTGACGGAAGGCGATCAGCCCCAGCATTTT. It yields the protein CASGELVTEGDQPQHF.

The gene calls are TRBV19 and TRBJ2-7, with 11 positions matching TRBD2. Germline CDR1 reads LNHDA; CDR2 reads SQIVND (reference sequence). Trimming removed 8 bases from V and 2 bases from J; junction bases left unmatched: 8. CDR3 size: 15 residues. The CDR3 nucleotides read TGTGCCAGTTCTTATAGCGGGAGGGCCGCCTACGAGCAGTACTTC. Protein sequence: CASSYSGRAAYEQYF.

The rearrangement links TRBV19 to TRBJ2-7, with TRBD2 matching 9 bases. This CDR3 contains 16 residues. Germline CDR1 is LNHDA and CDR2 is SQIVND (reference sequence). Trimming at V came to 5 bases and at J to 6 bases, leaving 14 bases not matched to a gene. The CDR3 bases are TGTGCCAGTAGTGGCGTGTTCGAAGCGGGAGGACCCGAGCAGTACTTC. As protein: CASSGVFEAGGPEQYF.

A note on this clone: Additional DNA sequences in this sample encode the identical CDR3. The chain has TRBV15 and TRBJ2-1, with a possible D match to TRBD2 (8 bases). Germline CDR1 and CDR2: LNHNV and YYDKDF (reference sequence). Deletions cut 3 bases from V and 2 bases from J, with 17 bases between. CDR3 size: 17 residues. The CDR3: CATSRRVAGQTYNEQFF. The CDR3 DNA reads TGTGCCACCAGCAGGAGGGTAGCGGGACAGACCTACAATGAGCAGTTCTTC.

The chain couples TRBV27 to TRBJ2-7; D gene uncertain. This CDR3 spans 12 amino acids. CDR1 is MNHEY, CDR2 SMNVEV, per germline (reference sequence). Trimming shortened V by 8 bases and J by 1 base, and 9 bases separated the two germline ends. The CDR3 nucleotides read TGTGCCAGCCCCCCTCCTTCCTACGAGCAGTACTTC. This codes for CASPPPSYEQYF.

In its sample, this clone was seen a few times. The chain recombines TRBV2 with TRBJ1-1; D is perhaps TRBD1 (6 bases). Looked up from germline, CDR1 is SNHLY and CDR2 is FYNNEI. This CDR3 region has 18 residues. The V and J ends lost 6 bases and 5 bases respectively, with 28 bases between them. The CDR3 reads CASRSEGDVLTLGTEAFF. In DNA, the CDR3 is TGTGCCAGCAGGAGTGAGGGGGACGTCTTGACCCTAGGTACTGAAGCTTTCTTT.

V and J are TRBV5-1 and TRBJ2-7; D is ambiguous. CDR3 length: 11 residues. The V gene's germline CDR1 is SGHRS and CDR2 YFSETQ. V was trimmed by 4 bases and J by 3 bases, leaving 5 bases between them. CDR3 coding DNA: TGCGCCAGCAGCAATCACTACGAGCAGTACTTC. This encodes CASSNHYEQYF.

The gene calls are TRBV27 and TRBJ2-7, with 9 positions matching TRBD1. CDR3 length equals 14 residues. CDR1 and CDR2 from the germline V gene are MNHEY and SMNVEV (reference sequence). V lost 5 bases and J lost 5; bases outside the gene matches: 7. CDR3 DNA sequence: TGTGCCAGCAGTCCAGGGACAGGGAAGGACGAGCAGTACTTC. This encodes CASSPGTGKDEQYF.

The chain is built from TRBV5-6 and TRBJ2-1; the D gene is possibly TRBD2 (6 bases). V was pared by 3 bases and J by 7 bases, with 11 bases between. This CDR3 comprises 13 residues. CDR1 is SGHDT, CDR2 YYEEEE, per germline. The CDR3 here is CASSSNSGNEQFF. The CDR3 DNA reads TGTGCCAGCAGCTCAAACAGCGGGAATGAGCAGTTCTTC.

This chain uses TRBV5-6 with TRBJ2-5, with 8 bases fitting TRBD1. Trimming cost V 2 bases and J 1 base; bases outside gene matches: 4. Germline V gene sequence: CDR1 SGHDT, CDR2 YYEEEE. The CDR3 sequence is 15 residues long. The CDR3 sequence: CASSFWTGFQETQYF. The CDR3 DNA sequence: TGTGCCAGCAGCTTCTGGACAGGGTTCCAAGAGACCCAGTACTTC.

V gene TRBV12-5 combines with J gene TRBJ2-7; 7 bases map to TRBD1. The germline V gene has CDR1 LGHNT and CDR2 FRNRAP. The CDR3 is 15 residues long. With V trimmed by 3 bases and J by 1 base, 6 bases remained unmatched. The CDR3 loop reads CASGLRGQLSYEQYF. In DNA, the CDR3 is TGTGCTAGTGGTTTAAGGGGGCAATTATCCTACGAGCAGTACTTC.

The V gene is TRBV15, the J gene TRBJ2-1; 8 positions agree with TRBD1. V was pared by 3 bases and J by 3 bases, with 10 bases of the junction left unmatched. CDR3 length: 17 residues. From germline, CDR1 is LNHNV and CDR2 YYDKDF (reference sequence). CDR3 DNA: TGTGCCACCAGCAGGTACAGGACAGGGTTACTCTACAATGAGCAGTTCTTC. Translated: CATSRYRTGLLYNEQFF.

This sequence joins TRBV29-1 and TRBJ2-7; 7 nucleotides align to TRBD2. J was trimmed by 5 bases and V by 6 bases; bases with no gene match: 10. CDR3 length equals 13 residues. The germline CDR1 and CDR2 sequences are SQVTM and ANQGSEA. The DNA for the CDR3 is TGCAGCGTCCCCTGTGGGAGGGGACACGAGCAGTACTTC. Amino acids: CSVPCGRGHEQYF.

CDR3 in DNA: TGTGCCAGCAGTTTCCTACAGCATGCGAACACCGGGGAGCTGTTTTTT. Its translation: CASSFLQHANTGELFF. The chain combines TRBV6-5 with TRBJ2-2; D uncertain. The CDR3 consists of 16 residues. Trimming shortened V by 4 bases and J by 0 bases, and 12 bases separated the two germline ends. The germline V gene encodes CDR1 MNHEY and CDR2 SVGAGI.

About this clone itself: The sample has other DNA sequences that encode this CDR3 too. J is TRBJ2-7 and V is TRBV27, with 7 bases fitting TRBD1. J was trimmed by 3 bases and V by 2 bases; bases with no gene match: 1. CDR1 MNHEY and CDR2 SMNVEV come from the germline V gene (reference sequence). The CDR3 sequence is 13 residues long. CDR3: CASSLPGGYEQYF. In nucleotides, the CDR3 is TGTGCCAGCAGTTTACCAGGGGGCTACGAGCAGTACTTC.

This rearrangement joins TRBV5-1 to TRBJ2-2; 11 bases align to TRBD2. CDR3 length equals 16 residues. Germline V CDR1 and CDR2: SGHRS, YFSETQ. V shed 7 bases, J shed 5 bases, and the junction held 10 bases outside the gene matches. The CDR3 sequence is CASGLTSGIYTGELFF. The CDR3 DNA follows: TGCGCCAGCGGCCTGACTAGCGGGATTTATACCGGGGAGCTGTTTTTT.

The chain joins TRBV6-5 to TRBJ1-2; possibly TRBD1 for D (6 bases). The V end lost 2 bases, the J end lost 8 bases, and 21 bases lay between the germline ends. This CDR3 contains 16 residues. CDR1 and CDR2 from the germline V gene are MNHEY and SVGAGI. Written as DNA, the CDR3 is TGTGCCAGCAGTTACCGGACAGTCAATACGGGTTGGGGCTACACCTTC. Protein product: CASSYRTVNTGWGYTF.